These T cell receptor beta chains were read from a single sample in a study of cytomegalovirus exposure and HLA in healthy donors. Only in-frame clones appear in the TCRdb table, and some are missing; sequencing was by immunoSEQ multiplex PCR. The sample has over 150,000 clones, roughly four fifths seen once; the top ten hold 1.5% to 2%. The sequencing sample was made of PBMCs. These receptor sequences come from a woman between 18 and 29 years old in good health and CMV-seronegative. Each CDR3 is given with its conserved first and last residue. Fields, in order: D gene, clone size, J gene, V gene, CDR3 protein, CDR3 DNA. D genes are given only for firm matches. Size is omitted from some rows. Given values are once, few, many or a class for expanded clones.

>TRBD1|-|TRBJ2-2|TRBV7-2
CASSLQGATIGTGELFF
TGTGCCAGCAGCTTACAGGGGGCCACTATAGGAACCGGGGAGCTGTTTTTT
>-|-|TRBJ1-5|TRBV11-2
CASSFFGPGECGNQPQHF
TGTGCCAGCAGCTTTTTCGGTCCTGGGGAGTGTGGCAATCAGCCCCAGCATTTT
>-|once|TRBJ2-2|TRBV19
CASSILTYTGELFF
TGTGCCAGTAGTATCTTGACTTACACCGGGGAGCTGTTTTTT
>-|-|TRBJ1-6|TRBV6-1
CASSVIRTGGSSYNSPLHF
TGTGCCAGCAGTGTAATAAGGACTGGGGGGAGCTCCTATAATTCACCCCTCCACTTT
>TRBD1|-|TRBJ1-4|TRBV2
CASDIGQGEKLFF
TGTGCCAGCGATATCGGACAGGGTGAAAAACTGTTTTTT
>TRBD1|-|TRBJ1-2|TRBV29-1
CSVEDGRTGGDYGYTF
TGCAGCGTTGAAGATGGGAGGACAGGAGGGGACTATGGCTACACCTTC
>-|-|TRBJ2-3|TRBV5-4
CASSPILGRELSTDTQYF
TGTGCCAGCAGCCCGATCTTAGGGAGAGAGTTAAGTACAGATACGCAGTATTTT
>TRBD1|-|TRBJ1-3|TRBV5-1
CASSLRWTGLGNTIYF
TGCGCCAGCAGCCTGAGGTGGACAGGGCTAGGAAACACCATATATTTT
>-|-|TRBJ1-3|TRBV6-1
CASSLQGSGNTIYF
TGTGCCAGCAGTTTACAGGGATCTGGAAACACCATATATTTT
>-|-|TRBJ2-3|TRBV6-6
CASSYPPRSTDTQYF
TGTGCCAGCAGTTACCCACCCCGGAGCACAGATACGCAGTATTTT
>-|-|TRBJ2-6|TRBV5-1
CASSPGDSGANVLTF
TGCGCCAGCAGCCCCGGAGACTCTGGGGCCAACGTCCTGACTTTC
>-|-|TRBJ2-7|TRBV2
CASRQGSYEQYF
TGTGCCAGCAGACAGGGTTCCTACGAGCAGTACTTC
>-|-|TRBJ1-4|TRBV11-2
CASSQNEKLFF
TGTGCCAGCAGCCAAAATGAAAAACTGTTTTTT
>TRBD1|-|TRBJ2-2|TRBV10-2
CASKTTGGAGELFF
TGCGCCAGCAAAACGACAGGGGGGGCCGGGGAGCTGTTTTTT
>-|few|TRBJ1-1|TRBV11-2
CASSLGWGVWGTEAFF
TGTGCCAGCAGCTTAGGATGGGGCGTCTGGGGCACTGAAGCTTTCTTT
>TRBD2|-|TRBJ2-1|TRBV6-5
CATRGLAGGLDEQFF
TGTGCCACCCGAGGACTAGCGGGGGGCCTCGATGAGCAGTTCTTC
>TRBD1|-|TRBJ2-7|TRBV11-3
CASSQQGSRGFEQYF
TGTGCCAGCAGCCAACAGGGGAGCAGGGGATTCGAGCAGTACTTC
>TRBD2|-|TRBJ2-7|TRBV5-5
CASSVPTSGRGEQYF
TGTGCCAGCAGCGTCCCGACTAGCGGGAGGGGAGAGCAGTACTTC
>-|-|TRBJ1-2|TRBV5-1
CASSLSYGSYGYTF
TGCGCCAGCAGCTTGTCGTATGGGAGCTATGGCTACACCTTC
>-|-|TRBJ1-1|TRBV5-1
CASSSTGSNTEAFF
TGCGCCAGCAGCTCGACAGGATCGAACACTGAAGCTTTCTTT
>-|-|TRBJ2-1|TRBV28
CASSLTGFNEQFF
TGTGCCAGCAGTTTGACAGGTTTCAATGAGCAGTTCTTC
>TRBD1|few|TRBJ1-3|TRBV10-2
CASSESANQGANSGNTIYF
TGCGCCAGCAGTGAGTCCGCCAATCAGGGGGCTAACTCTGGAAACACCATATATTTT
>-|-|TRBJ2-3|TRBV21-1
CASTKSRGSTDTQYF
TGTGCCAGCACCAAATCTAGGGGGAGCACAGATACGCAGTATTTT
>TRBD1|-|TRBJ1-2|TRBV11-1
CASSSSRGETRGYTF
TGTGCCAGCAGCTCCTCCAGGGGGGAGACTCGGGGCTACACCTTC
>TRBD1|-|TRBJ1-4|TRBV9
CASSPRGGDRANEKLFF
TGTGCCAGCAGCCCTCGGGGAGGGGACAGGGCTAATGAAAAACTGTTTTTT
>-|-|TRBJ1-6|TRBV6-6
CASSYEPEGSPLHF
TGTGCCAGCAGTTACGAACCGGAGGGTTCACCCCTCCACTTT